These 29 T cell receptor beta chains were sequenced from one sample in a study of blood T cells in healthy people across ages. A second PCR of about 7 to 11 cycles used a sample-barcoded 5' primer and a J-beta primer mix. TCRdb redid the calling of the 5' RACE reads with MiXCR, one entry per CDR3 protein. Of approximately 2,000,000 distinct CDR3 sequences listed, about 39% are singletons. The sequenced sample consisted of blood. The receptors stem from a human donor in good health.

Comments on this clonotype: A read error is possible here, since a much larger clone lies one base away. V usage is TRBV12-3 or TRBV12-4 and J usage is TRBJ1-2; D unclear. Trimming stripped 3 bases from V and 2 bases from J, with 16 bases between. This CDR3 spans 16 amino acids. The chain's CDR3 is CASSFQLEAVNYGYTF. As DNA, the CDR3 is TGTGCCAGCAGTTTCCAGCTGGAGGCGGTGAACTATGGCTACACCTTC.

This chain joins TRBV29-1 and TRBJ2-7, with no clear D. This CDR3 spans 12 amino acids. Germline CDR1 SQVTM, CDR2 ANQGSEA. The ends were cut back, 1 base at V and 6 bases at J, with 10 bases in the middle. The CDR3 here is CSVEALWGEQYF. The CDR3 DNA reads as TGCAGCGTTGAAGCGCTCTGGGGCGAGCAGTACTTC.

The V and J genes are TRBV4-2 and TRBJ2-5, with 12 nucleotides matching TRBD1. With V trimmed by 8 bases and J by 11 bases, 9 bases remained unmatched. The CDR3 is 13 residues long. In germline, CDR1 is LGHNA, CDR2 YNFKEQ. DNA for the CDR3: TGTGCCAGCCGGGGACAGGGGGCGGACAAGCAGTACTTC. This codes for CASRGQGADKQYF.

V usage is TRBV7-9 and J usage is TRBJ1-2, with D perhaps TRBD1 (5 bases). Per the germline V gene, CDR1 is SEHNR and CDR2 is FQNEAQ (reference sequence). The length of the CDR3 is 13 residues. The V and J ends lost 7 bases and 10 bases respectively, with 19 bases between them. The CDR3 spells CASTSRDSELYTF. The CDR3 nucleotides read TGTGCCAGCACCTCGAGGGACTCAGAACTCTACACCTTC.

This chain uses TRBV7-8 with TRBJ1-4, with 8 bases matching TRBD1. The CDR3 loop spans 18 amino acids. CDR1 is SGHVS, CDR2 FQNEAQ, per germline. The trim removed 5 bases at V and 2 bases at J, leaving 13 bases unmatched. The CDR3 protein is CASSRGTNRGATNEKLFF. The CDR3 nucleotides read TGTGCCAGCAGCCGTGGAACAAACAGGGGGGCTACTAATGAAAAACTGTTTTTT.

V is TRBV11-2 and J is TRBJ2-1; D not resolved. CDR3 size: 15 residues. Trimming took off 0 bases at V and 3 bases at J, with 9 bases between the two ends. CDR1 and CDR2 (germline): SGHAT, FQNNGV. The CDR3 spells CASSLDRLGYNEQFF. The CDR3 region has the DNA TGTGCCAGCAGCTTAGATCGGCTAGGCTACAATGAGCAGTTCTTC.

The table lists this clonotype with a few counts. The chain uses TRBV7-2 and TRBJ1-2; no reliable D call. Germline values: CDR1 SGHTA, CDR2 FQGNSA. The CDR3 totals 16 residues. V was clipped by 3 bases and J by 2 bases, with 16 bases between them. CDR3: CASSFSVARTNYGYTF. DNA for the CDR3: TGTGCCAGCAGCTTCAGTGTGGCCCGCACGAACTATGGCTACACCTTC.

The chain employs TRBV29-1 and TRBJ2-3; a possible D gene is TRBD1 (5 bases). V dropped 4 bases and J dropped 2 bases, with 7 bases sitting between them. This CDR3 region has 12 residues. From germline, CDR1 is SQVTM and CDR2 ANQGSEA. The CDR3 bases are TGCAGCGTTGTAGGGGACACAGATACGCAGTATTTT. This encodes CSVVGDTDTQYF.

V gene TRBV28 combines with J gene TRBJ1-2; no clear D gene. Trimming cost V 3 bases and J 1 base, with 12 bases left between them. Looked up from germline, CDR1 is MDHEN and CDR2 is SYDVKM. CDR3 length: 15 amino acids. CDR3 DNA: TGTGCCAGCAGTTTCGGCAGACGGATTAACTATGGCTACACCTTC. The encoded protein is CASSFGRRINYGYTF.

The rearrangement joins TRBV27 to TRBJ2-5, with D maybe TRBD2 (5 bases). The J call may be mistaken, given a closer DNA end match to TRBJ2-7. Looked up from germline, CDR1 is MNHEY and CDR2 is SMNVEV (reference sequence). The CDR3 sequence is 13 residues long. This CDR3 reads CASRGSGYYEQYF. In DNA, the CDR3 is TGTGCCAGCAGGGGTTCGGGGTACTACGAGCAGTACTTC.

This clonotype was recorded at least ten times. The chain is built from TRBV7-9 and TRBJ2-3; D is unresolved. V lost 1 base and J 6 bases, leaving 8 bases between the germline ends. The length of the CDR3 is 13 residues. Germline assignment: CDR1 SEHNR and CDR2 FQNEAQ (reference sequence). DNA for the CDR3: TGTGCCAGCAGCTTAGGGAGTTCTGATACGCAGTATTTT. The encoded protein is CASSLGSSDTQYF.

This clonotype was found a few times. The J gene is TRBJ2-7, the V gene TRBV11-1; D tentatively fits TRBD1 or TRBD2 (6 bases each). Trimming removed 5 bases at V and 1 base at J, with 18 bases between. This CDR3 region has 16 residues. CDR1 is SGHAT and CDR2 is FQDESV in the germline V gene (reference sequence). The chain's CDR3 is CASSAKSRGPSYEQYF. The DNA of the CDR3 is TGTGCCAGCAGCGCCAAAAGTCGGGGGCCTTCCTACGAGCAGTACTTC.

The genes are TRBV28 and TRBJ2-7; maybe TRBD1 (6 bases). Germline V lookup: CDR1 MDHEN, CDR2 SYDVKM. V lost 4 bases and J lost 4, with 14 bases in between. This CDR3 is built from 14 residues. The CDR3: CASSSGHGTYEQYF. The DNA for the CDR3 is TGTGCCAGCAGTTCGGGACATGGAACATACGAGCAGTACTTC.

This clonotype was detected only a few times. CDR3 DNA: TGTGCCAGCAGCGTAGAGGTTGGTTCACCCCTCCACTTT. This sequence encodes CASSVEVGSPLHF. This sequence joins TRBV9 and TRBJ1-6; no reliable D call. The CDR3 spans 13 residues. The germline V and J ends were trimmed by 0 bases and 9 bases, with 7 bases remaining between them. Germline lookup yields CDR1 SGDLS and CDR2 YYNGEE. Looking up the rest from reference TRBV9 and TRBJ1-6 gives the full variable domain: DSGVTQTPKHLITATGQRVTLRCSPRSGDLSVYWYQQSLDQGLQFLIQYYNGEERAKGNILERFSAQQFPDLHSELNLSSLELGDSALYFCASSVEVGSPLHFGNGTRLTVT.

This clonotype was found a few times. The rearrangement links TRBV4-1 to TRBJ2-5, with TRBD1 matching 9 bases. Trimming at V came to 4 bases and at J to 7 bases, leaving 7 bases not matched to a gene. The CDR3 runs to 14 residues. The germline gives CDR1 MGHRA, CDR2 YSYEKL. The CDR3: CASSPTGGTWTQYF. As DNA, the CDR3 is TGCGCCAGCAGCCCGACAGGGGGGACCTGGACCCAGTACTTC.

This clonotype was seen more than once but under ten times. The rearrangement links TRBV24-1 to TRBJ1-2, with D possibly TRBD1 on 5 matching bases. In germline, CDR1 is KGHDR, CDR2 SFDVKD. Deletions cut 3 bases from V and 3 bases from J, with 7 bases between. The CDR3 contains 13 residues. CDR3 nucleotide sequence: TGTGCCACCAGTGATGGGGCGGACTATGGCTACACCTTC. Its translation is CATSDGADYGYTF.

This rearrangement joins TRBV7-9 to TRBJ2-3; TRBD2 matches at 8 bases. The germline V gene has CDR1 SEHNR and CDR2 FQNEAQ (reference sequence). CDR3 size: 16 residues. Trimming took 2 bases from V and 6 from J; bases not matched to a gene: 10. The CDR3 region has the DNA TGTGCCAGCAGCTTAACCGGGGGGGTAACTGGCGATACGCAGTATTTT. This translates into CASSLTGGVTGDTQYF.

The chain has TRBV12-3 or TRBV12-4 and TRBJ2-1, with TRBD1 as a possible D gene (6 bases). The ends were cut back, 8 bases at V and 9 bases at J, with 14 bases in the middle. The CDR3 has 12 residues. CDR3 amino acids: CASGEGGSEQFF. As DNA, the CDR3 is TGTGCCAGCGGGGAAGGGGGTTCTGAGCAGTTCTTC.

In this sample, this clonotype turned up a few times. V and J are TRBV20-1 and TRBJ2-5; D unclear. This CDR3 comprises 12 residues. V gave up 6 bases and J gave up 2 bases, with 10 bases separating them. Germline V gene lookup returns CDR1 DFQATT and CDR2 SNEGSKA (reference sequence). CDR3 sequence reads: CSAARAQETQYF. CDR3 sequence (DNA): TGCAGTGCCGCACGAGCTCAAGAGACCCAGTACTTC.

This clonotype was counted a few times. The gene calls are TRBV7-3 and TRBJ1-1; D may be TRBD1 (5 bases). CDR1 is SGHTA and CDR2 is FQGTGA in the germline V gene. Trimming cost V 5 bases and J 11 bases, with 21 bases left between them. This CDR3 has 14 residues. The CDR3 nucleotides are TGTGCCAGCAGCCGTACGGGGGAGGGAGGGACGGCTTTCTTT. Encoded protein: CASSRTGEGGTAFF.

The V and J genes are TRBV9 and TRBJ1-4; TRBD1 is a possible D gene (5 bases). Trimming pared 0 bases from V and 12 bases from J, leaving 15 bases between. This CDR3 contains 14 residues. Germline CDR1 and CDR2: SGDLS and YYNGEE. The CDR3 protein is CASSVGGVPGQLFF. The CDR3 nucleotides are TGTGCCAGCAGCGTAGGTGGCGTGCCGGGGCAACTGTTTTTT.

Remarks on this clonotype: One base away lies a much larger clone, so this may be a sequencing read error. The CDR3 sequence is CARSQVGTQETQYF. CDR3 bases: TGTGCCCGCAGCCAAGTGGGGACTCAAGAGACCCAGTACTTC. The gene calls are TRBV4-2 and TRBJ2-5, with D maybe TRBD2 (6 bases). Per the germline V gene, CDR1 is LGHNA and CDR2 is YNFKEQ. The CDR3 is 14 amino acids.

V and J are TRBV5-1 and TRBJ2-1; D might be TRBD1 or TRBD2, each matching 5 bases. Per germline, CDR1 SGHRS and CDR2 YFSETQ. The CDR3 has 16 amino acids. V was shortened by 5 bases and J by 0 bases, with 15 bases between the two germline ends. The DNA of the CDR3 is TGCGCCAGCAGTGCCTCGGGACCGAGCTCCTACAATGAGCAGTTCTTC. As protein: CASSASGPSSYNEQFF.

The rearrangement links TRBV24-1 to TRBJ2-5; D uncertain. The CDR3 contains 14 residues. Trimming took off 3 bases at V and 0 bases at J, with 7 bases between the two ends. The germline V gene encodes CDR1 KGHDR and CDR2 SFDVKD. This CDR3 is CATSDQVNQETQYF. As DNA, the CDR3 is TGTGCCACCAGTGATCAAGTTAACCAAGAGACCCAGTACTTC.

The chain has TRBV7-2 and TRBJ1-4; TRBD1 might be the D (5 bases). In germline, CDR1 is SGHTA, CDR2 FQGNSA. This CDR3 is 14 amino acids long. Trimming stripped 5 bases from V and 4 bases from J, with 11 bases between. CDR3 bases: TGTGCCAGCAGCATAGACAGCCATAATGAAAAACTGTTTTTT. It is translated as CASSIDSHNEKLFF.

This sequence joins TRBV7-2 and TRBJ1-2, with 9 bases matching TRBD1. The trim removed 10 bases at V and 3 bases at J, leaving 9 bases unmatched. The germline gives CDR1 SGHTA, CDR2 FQGNSA. This CDR3 comprises 14 residues. The CDR3 nucleotides read TGTGCCACTAACAGGGGGCTCGGAGACTATGGCTACACCTTC. This gives the protein CATNRGLGDYGYTF.

The V gene is TRBV7-9, the J gene TRBJ2-3; no firm D call. V shed 5 bases and J shed 3 bases, with 15 bases lying between them. Germline CDR1 SEHNR, CDR2 FQNEAQ (reference sequence). This CDR3 comprises 15 residues. Here the CDR3 reads CASSHPKMGTDTQYF. The CDR3 nucleotides are TGTGCCAGCAGCCATCCGAAGATGGGAACAGATACGCAGTATTTT.

Note on this clonotype: In this CDR3 the conserved last residue, phenylalanine or tryptophan, is missing, so a read error is likely. V is TRBV9 and J is TRBJ2-1; 12 bases align to TRBD1. Germline-derived CDR1 and CDR2 are SGDLS and YYNGEE. The trim removed 4 bases at V and 10 bases at J, leaving 12 bases unmatched. The CDR3 runs 16 residues. The CDR3 loop reads CASSSPGQGASQEQFC. In DNA form, the CDR3 reads TGTGCCAGCAGCTCCCCGGGACAGGGGGCATCTCAAGAGCAGTTCTGC.

This clonotype was detected only once. The V and J genes are TRBV29-1 and TRBJ1-4, with 10 bases lining up with TRBD1. V trimming: 6 bases; J trimming: 8 bases; junction bases outside the gene matches: 6. The CDR3 has 13 amino acids. Germline values: CDR1 SQVTM, CDR2 ANQGSEA. CDR3 loop: CSVRTGGEEKLFF. CDR3 nucleotide sequence: TGCAGCGTGCGGACAGGGGGGGAAGAAAAACTGTTTTTT.